The entry below gives a single T cell receptor (beta chain) sequence along with its context. What it binds is not known. The study ran its PCR with 60 Vbeta and 13 Jbeta primers. Profiling relied on immunoSEQ multiplex PCR, and the TCRdb table lists in-frame clones only, not all of them. Of roughly 150,000 clones in the sample, roughly 80% were seen once. The sample belongs to a study of cytomegalovirus exposure and HLA in healthy donors. This CDR3 is built from 13 residues. Per germline, CDR1 MNHNS and CDR2 SASEGT. Trimming shortened V by 1 base and J by 6 bases, and 6 bases separated the two germline ends. Study conclusions and caveats: Specificity for CMV antigens was confirmed in vitro for three of the CMV-associated chains.

The source material was PBMCs. This rearrangement joins TRBV6-1 to TRBJ1-4; D is unresolved. This receptor was taken from a male donor in good health and CMV-seropositive. The CDR3 region is CASSEVRYEKLFF. The CDR3 DNA is TGTGCCAGCAGTGAAGTCCGGTATGAAAAACTGTTTTTT.